The 31 T cell receptor beta chains in this list originate from one sample, sequenced in a study of Graves' ophthalmopathy and Graves' hyperthyroidism. RNA served as the template for amplifying TCR beta CDR3 regions. First-round RT-PCR employed HTBI primers, with a second-round multiplex PCR after it. In TCRdb, the multiplex PCR reads were re-called with MiXCR into one record per CDR3 protein. The table records 600,000 to 950,000 distinct CDR3 sequences, roughly 40% of them present only once. Sequencing used peripheral blood. Receptors were obtained from an adult man with Graves' ophthalmopathy.

This clonotype was seen at least ten times. This chain connects TRBV29-1 to TRBJ1-1; D is possibly TRBD1 (6 bases). The ends were cut back, 7 bases at V and 4 bases at J, with 16 bases in the middle. Germline CDR1 is SQVTM and CDR2 is ANQGSEA. This CDR3 contains 13 residues. CDR3 in DNA: TGCAGCGCCCACAGGGTGCAGGGCACTGAAGCTTTCTTT. Residues: CSAHRVQGTEAFF.

CDR3 protein: CASSPGLAGFHGYEQYF. The CDR3 DNA reads as TGTGCCAGCAGCCCGGGACTAGCGGGATTTCATGGCTACGAGCAGTACTTC. V usage is TRBV7-2 and J usage is TRBJ2-7, with TRBD2 identical over 13 bases. Germline loops: CDR1 SGHTA, CDR2 FQGNSA. V lost 5 bases to trimming and J lost 3 bases; unmatched junction nucleotides: 10. CDR3 length: 17 amino acids.

Ten or more counts support this clonotype. A read error is possible here, since a much larger clone lies one base away. This chain joins TRBV11-2 and TRBJ2-7, with no clear D. Germline V gene sequence: CDR1 SGHAT, CDR2 FQNNGV. The CDR3 covers 11 residues. The V and J ends lost 3 bases and 2 bases respectively, with 2 bases between them. The CDR3 loop reads CASSFTYEQYF. The CDR3 DNA reads TGTGCCAGCAGCTTCACCTACGAGCAGTACTTC.

This clonotype was seen repeatedly, ten times or more. The rearrangement uses TRBV29-1 and TRBJ1-2; D unclear. This CDR3 has 11 amino acids. With 2 bases removed from V and 8 bases from J, the gap between germline ends came to 9 bases. Germline V lookup: CDR1 SQVTM, CDR2 ANQGSEA. This CDR3 reads CSVEQDQGYTF. The CDR3 region has the DNA TGCAGCGTTGAACAGGATCAGGGCTACACCTTC.

This clonotype came up once. The chain recombines TRBV11-2 with TRBJ2-7; 9 bases match TRBD1. The CDR3 sequence is 18 residues long. With V trimmed by 6 bases and J by 4 bases, 19 bases remained unmatched. In germline, CDR1 is SGHAT, CDR2 FQNNGV. The CDR3 here is CASSYRPVAVQGAYEQYF. The CDR3 DNA is TGTGCCAGCAGTTATCGGCCGGTGGCCGTACAGGGGGCTTACGAGCAGTACTTC.

This rearrangement joins TRBV7-8 to TRBJ2-7; 10 positions match TRBD2. The trim removed 4 bases at V and 4 bases at J, leaving 7 bases unmatched. The CDR3 extends over 15 amino acids. In germline, CDR1 is SGHVS, CDR2 FQNEAQ. The CDR3 sequence is CASSSLAGALYEQYF. The CDR3 region has the DNA TGTGCCAGCAGCTCCCTAGCGGGGGCCCTTTACGAGCAGTACTTC.

This clonotype turned up a few times. The chain carries TRBV15 and TRBJ1-6; TRBD1 aligns across 10 bases. Per germline, CDR1 LNHNV and CDR2 YYDKDF (reference sequence). V dropped 10 bases and J dropped 9; count of bases not matched to a gene: 12. The CDR3 runs to 15 residues. For the CDR3, the DNA is TGTGCCAGCAGTTCCTCGACAGGGGGCGGTTCACCCCTCCACTTT. Translated, it gives CASSSSTGGGSPLHF.

The chain employs TRBV20-1 and TRBJ2-5; D assignment may be TRBD1 or TRBD2 (6 bases each). The CDR3 length is 14 residues. Trimming shortened V by 2 bases and J by 5 bases, and 15 bases separated the two germline ends. Germline CDR1 DFQATT, CDR2 SNEGSKA (reference sequence). The CDR3 region has the DNA TGCAGTGCTAGACTCCCGGGGGCAGGGGAGACCCAGTACTTC. This codes for CSARLPGAGETQYF.

The chain carries TRBV7-9 and TRBJ1-5; possible D gene TRBD1, 5 bases. The ends were cut back, 6 bases at V and 11 bases at J, with 20 bases in the middle. Germline CDR1 SEHNR, CDR2 FQNEAQ (reference sequence). The CDR3 sequence is 14 residues long. The CDR3 is CASSRPGGVETQHF. The CDR3 DNA sequence: TGTGCCAGCAGTCGTCCCGGGGGAGTTGAGACCCAGCATTTT.

With regard to this clonotype: A much larger clone is a single base away; this may be a read error. This CDR3 is CAGSTGTGSDGYTF. CDR3 DNA sequence: TGTGCCGGCAGCACCGGGACAGGGAGCGATGGCTACACCTTC. This chain joins TRBV7-8 and TRBJ1-2, with 9 nucleotides matching TRBD1. The V gene's germline CDR1 is SGHVS and CDR2 FQNEAQ. The CDR3 spans 14 residues.

V usage is TRBV20-1 and J usage is TRBJ1-2; D call uncertain. The V and J ends lost 1 base and 12 bases respectively, with 12 bases between them. CDR3 size: 11 residues. Germline assignment: CDR1 DFQATT and CDR2 SNEGSKA (reference sequence). The CDR3 DNA reads TGCAGTGCTAGAGCGGATGCTGGAAACACCTTC. This gives the protein CSARADAGNTF.

This clonotype occurred many times. V usage is TRBV7-9 and J usage is TRBJ2-7; perhaps TRBD1 as D (5 bases). CDR1 is SEHNR and CDR2 is FQNEAQ in the germline V gene (reference sequence). Trimming took off 4 bases at V and 6 bases at J, with 19 bases between the two ends. The CDR3 covers 15 residues. The CDR3 protein is CASSYRQTIRPEQYF. The CDR3 DNA sequence: TGTGCCAGCAGCTACCGACAGACCATCAGACCCGAGCAGTACTTC.

This clonotype was found once. This sequence joins TRBV9 and TRBJ2-3; D call uncertain. The CDR3 runs 15 residues. The ends were cut back, 1 base at V and 0 bases at J, with 9 bases in the middle. Germline V gene sequence: CDR1 SGDLS, CDR2 YYNGEE. The DNA of the CDR3 is TGTGCCAGCAGCGTAATGGCCATTAGCACAGATACGCAGTATTTT. This translates into CASSVMAISTDTQYF.

There are a few counts of this clonotype. The chain employs TRBV20-1 and TRBJ1-4; TRBD1 might be the D (5 bases). CDR1 is DFQATT, CDR2 SNEGSKA, per germline (reference sequence). The CDR3 is made up of 15 amino acids. V lost 5 bases, J lost 0 bases, and 13 bases lay in between. CDR3 nucleotides: TGCAGTGCTGATGGGCAGGGAACAACTAATGAAAAACTGTTTTTT. This encodes CSADGQGTTNEKLFF.

The V gene is TRBV15, the J gene TRBJ1-2; D is unclear. Germline loops: CDR1 LNHNV, CDR2 YYDKDF (reference sequence). Trimming stripped 1 base from V and 4 bases from J, with 10 bases between. This CDR3 is built from 14 residues. CDR3 in DNA: TGTGCCACCAGCAGAGTGGCAGGAGGCTATGGCTACACCTTC. This sequence encodes CATSRVAGGYGYTF.

This clonotype has ten or more counts. This chain connects TRBV7-6 to TRBJ2-2; TRBD2 aligns across 11 bases. Trimming at V came to 4 bases and at J to 0 bases, leaving 4 bases not matched to a gene. This CDR3 has 17 residues. The germline CDR1 and CDR2 sequences are SGHVS and FNYEAQ. CDR3 in DNA: TGTGCCAGCAGCTCTATAGCGGGAGGGACGAACACCGGGGAGCTGTTTTTT. Protein product: CASSSIAGGTNTGELFF. Filled out from reference TRBV7-6 and TRBJ2-2, the complete variable domain reads GAGVSQSPRYKVTKRGQDVALRCDPISGHVSLYWYRQALGQGPEFLTYFNYEAQQDKSGLPNDRFSAERPEGSISTLTIQRTEQRDSAMYRCASSSIAGGTNTGELFFGEGSRLTVL.

The chain employs TRBV7-2 and TRBJ2-7, with a possible D match to TRBD1 (5 bases). The CDR3 contains 13 residues. Germline V gene data show CDR1 as SGHTA and CDR2 as FQGNSA. V lost 7 bases and J 3 bases, leaving 13 bases between the germline ends. CDR3 amino acids: CTSNQNRIYEQYF. CDR3 DNA: TGTACCAGCAACCAGAACAGGATCTACGAGCAGTACTTC.

The chain combines TRBV7-9 with TRBJ2-7, with 7 nucleotides matching TRBD1. V lost 6 bases, J lost 4 bases, and 9 bases stayed unmatched. Germline CDR1 reads SEHNR; CDR2 reads FQNEAQ (reference sequence). This CDR3 comprises 14 residues. CDR3: CASSADRRSYEQYF. The DNA of the CDR3 is TGTGCCAGCAGTGCGGACAGGAGATCTTACGAGCAGTACTTC. Combining the CDR3 with reference TRBV7-9 and TRBJ2-7 gives the whole variable domain DTGVSQNPRHKITKRGQNVTFRCDPISEHNRLYWYRQTLGQGPEFLTYFQNEAQLEKSRLLSDRFSAERPKGSFSTLEIQRTEQGDSAMYLCASSADRRSYEQYFGPGTRLTVT.

This clonotype came up many times. The chain recombines TRBV10-1 with TRBJ2-7; D is unclear. Germline V lookup: CDR1 WNHNN, CDR2 SYGVQD (reference sequence). This CDR3 comprises 13 residues. V lost 3 bases, J lost 3 bases, and 9 bases lay in between. The CDR3: CASSDGRHYEQYF. In DNA, the CDR3 is TGCGCCAGCAGTGACGGACGGCACTACGAGCAGTACTTC.

The chain is built from TRBV19 and TRBJ1-2; TRBD1 agrees at 8 bases. CDR3 size: 15 residues. V trimming: 8 bases; J trimming: 4 bases; junction bases outside the gene matches: 12. Per germline, CDR1 LNHDA and CDR2 SQIVND (reference sequence). The CDR3 protein is CASWTGLENAYGYTF. In nucleotides, the CDR3 is TGTGCCAGTTGGACAGGGTTGGAGAATGCCTATGGCTACACCTTC.

This clonotype was detected only a few times. The chain carries TRBV7-3 and TRBJ2-7; D is possibly TRBD1 (6 bases). Per germline, CDR1 SGHTA and CDR2 FQGTGA. CDR3 length: 13 amino acids. Trimming shortened V by 4 bases and J by 3 bases, and 10 bases separated the two germline ends. The CDR3: CASSSSQGYEQYF. The DNA of the CDR3 is TGTGCCAGCAGCTCTTCACAGGGCTACGAGCAGTACTTC.

This chain connects TRBV6-6 to TRBJ2-5; D not resolved. Trimming removed 11 bases from V and 5 bases from J, with 18 bases in between. Germline V gene sequence: CDR1 MNHNY, CDR2 SVGAGI (reference sequence). This CDR3 region has 13 residues. CDR3 in DNA: TGTGCCGGCACAAGGAGTGATGGGGAGACCCAGTACTTC. Amino acids: CAGTRSDGETQYF.

CDR3 DNA: TGCAGTGCTAGAGATCCCTGGACTAGCGGGAACACCGGGGAGCTGTTTTTT. It encodes CSARDPWTSGNTGELFF. This chain links TRBV20-1 with TRBJ2-2, with 10 bases that match TRBD2. CDR1 is DFQATT and CDR2 is SNEGSKA in the germline V gene (reference sequence). Trimming at V came to 0 bases and at J to 1 base, leaving 5 bases not matched to a gene. The CDR3 length is 17 residues.

This chain connects TRBV12-3 or TRBV12-4 to TRBJ2-5; 12 bases agree with TRBD2. This CDR3 is 17 amino acids long. After removal of 2 bases from V and 2 bases from J, the junction contained 6 bases not matched to a gene. The CDR3 coding sequence is TGTGCCAGCAGTTTAAGGGCTAGCGGGGGGGCTCAAGAGACCCAGTACTTC. Residues: CASSLRASGGAQETQYF.

The J gene is TRBJ1-5, the V gene TRBV7-9, with TRBD1 identical over 10 bases. The trim removed 2 bases at V and 5 bases at J, leaving 6 bases unmatched. Germline V CDR1 and CDR2: SEHNR, FQNEAQ (reference sequence). This CDR3 is 16 amino acids long. The CDR3 nucleotides read TGTGCCAGCAGCTTATATCCGGGACAGGGGTATCAGCCCCAGCATTTT. Its translation: CASSLYPGQGYQPQHF. The full variable domain, in which reference TRBV7-9 and TRBJ1-5 provide the parts outside the CDR3, is DTGVSQNPRHKITKRGQNVTFRCDPISEHNRLYWYRQTLGQGPEFLTYFQNEAQLEKSRLLSDRFSAERPKGSFSTLEIQRTEQGDSAMYLCASSLYPGQGYQPQHFGDGTRLSIL.

This clonotype has a handful of counts. This sequence joins TRBV7-9 and TRBJ2-6; 12 positions match TRBD1. CDR1 and CDR2 (germline): SEHNR, FQNEAQ (reference sequence). This CDR3 comprises 20 residues. V gave up 2 bases and J gave up 0 bases; unmatched junction bases: 8. The CDR3 loop is CASSLRGTGGLSSGANVLTF. CDR3 in DNA: TGTGCCAGCAGCTTAAGGGGGACAGGGGGCCTGAGCTCTGGGGCCAACGTCCTGACTTTC.

This chain joins TRBV25-1 and TRBJ2-2; 10 positions agree with TRBD1. CDR1 is MGHDK and CDR2 is SYGVNS in the germline V gene. CDR3 size: 14 residues. Unmatched junction bases numbered 7, after V lost 8 bases and J lost 7 bases. CDR3 DNA: TGTGCCAGCGTTGACAGGGGGCAGGGCGGGGAGCTGTTTTTT. Protein product: CASVDRGQGGELFF.

This clonotype was counted only a few times. This sequence joins TRBV3-1 and TRBJ2-7; D might be TRBD2 (5 bases). The CDR3 extends over 11 amino acids. Trimming removed 0 bases from V and 10 bases from J, with 7 bases in between. Germline V gene lookup returns CDR1 LGHDT and CDR2 YNNKEL (reference sequence). The DNA for the CDR3 is TGTGCCAGCAGCCAAGAAGGGAGACAGTACTTC. Protein: CASSQEGRQYF.

In the case of this clonotype: This may stem from a read error, because a much larger clone lies one nucleotide away. V and J are TRBV7-9 and TRBJ1-4; 9 nucleotides line up with TRBD1. After removal of 5 bases from V and 8 bases from J, the junction contained 6 bases not matched to a gene. Germline CDR1 and CDR2: SEHNR and FQNEAQ (reference sequence). This CDR3 is 14 amino acids long. CDR3 bases: TGTGCCAGCAGCGCCGGACAGGGGTGGGAAAAACTGTTTTTT. Protein sequence: CASSAGQGWEKLFF.

The J gene is TRBJ2-7, the V gene TRBV7-8, with 13 bases matching TRBD2. Germline V gene lookup returns CDR1 SGHVS and CDR2 FQNEAQ. J was trimmed by 4 bases and V by 5 bases; bases with no gene match: 2. The CDR3 has 14 amino acids. CDR3 coding DNA: TGTGCCAGCAGCACTAGCGGGGGGGCGTACGAGCAGTACTTC. It yields the protein CASSTSGGAYEQYF.

The chain joins TRBV7-9 to TRBJ1-4; 8 nucleotides agree with TRBD1. The CDR3 runs 15 residues. Germline V gene data show CDR1 as SEHNR and CDR2 as FQNEAQ (reference sequence). The ends lost 2 bases at V and 5 bases at J; junction bases unmatched: 4. CDR3: CASSLRQGPNEKLFF. The CDR3 region has the DNA TGTGCCAGCAGCTTAAGACAGGGGCCGAATGAAAAACTGTTTTTT.